This TCR beta chain was captured in a study of T cell repertoires in cytomegalovirus infection. On the study more broadly: HLA-C-restricted CMV epitopes, recently identified, and well-studied HLA-B-restricted ones were used by the study. Indications came from public TCR beta signatures; they pointed to CMV infection and to a matching HLA type. Whole-study findings and limits: HLA-C-restricted CMV-specific TCR beta clonotypes prevailed in the ex vivo response.

In the case of this clonotype: As yet, its antigen is unknown.

Using its own MiXCR run on the reads, TCRdb lists one record per CDR3 protein. The sample shows around 710,000 distinct CDR3 sequences, about 29% of them seen only once. Germline loops: CDR1 MNHNS, CDR2 SASEGT. Trimming cost V 2 bases and J 2 bases, with 9 bases left between them. The CDR3 is 14 amino acids. The chain carries TRBV6-1 and TRBJ1-2; D not resolved. The specimen comprised cultured CD8+ T cells from PBMCs, sampled from culture after CMV antigen stimulation. The clonotype originates from a human donor in good health (CMV status not recorded). Some clones in this sample may be carry-over from other donors' samples. CDR3 DNA: TGTGCCAGCAGTGAATATTTAGCGAACTATGGCTACACCTTC. This translates into CASSEYLANYGYTF.